These 14 T cell receptor beta chains originate from one sample sequenced in a study of cytomegalovirus exposure and HLA in healthy donors. Use of 60 Vbeta and 13 Jbeta primers characterized the PCR. Produced via immunoSEQ multiplex PCR; TCRdb's table is partial and in-frame only. The data show more than 95,000 clones, and the top ten clones hold around 2.7%. The material sequenced was PBMCs. These receptors came from a young man in good health and CMV-seronegative.

The rearrangement uses TRBV6-6 and TRBJ1-5; 7 nucleotides align to TRBD1. CDR3 length: 12 residues. Germline V gene lookup returns CDR1 MNHNY and CDR2 SVGAGI (reference sequence). V lost 5 bases and J lost 6; bases outside the gene matches: 1. The DNA of the CDR3 is TGTGCCAGCAGTGGGACAGTTCAGCCCCAGCATTTT. This codes for CASSGTVQPQHF.

This chain uses TRBV10-3 with TRBJ1-2; 11 bases fit TRBD1. With 11 bases clipped from V and 4 bases from J, the junction kept 3 bases outside the gene matches. In germline, CDR1 is ENHRY, CDR2 SYGVKD. The CDR3 totals 12 residues. CDR3 amino acids: CAVGQGAYGYTF. The CDR3 DNA reads as TGTGCCGTAGGACAGGGGGCCTATGGCTACACCTTC.

The rearrangement joins TRBV28 to TRBJ1-3; D remains unclear. Trimming took 3 bases from V and 0 from J, leaving 15 bases between them. This CDR3 has 17 residues. Germline V gives CDR1 MDHEN, CDR2 SYDVKM. The CDR3 loop is CASSFRPQDPSGNTIYF. CDR3 bases: TGTGCCAGCAGTTTTCGGCCGCAGGATCCCTCTGGAAACACCATATATTTT.

V usage is TRBV29-1 and J usage is TRBJ2-2; tentative D call: TRBD1 (6 bases). CDR1 is SQVTM and CDR2 is ANQGSEA in the germline V gene. Trimming cost V 8 bases and J 7 bases, with 14 bases left between them. The CDR3 sequence is 12 residues long. In DNA, the CDR3 is TGCAGCACAGCACAGGGTGTCGGGGAGCTGTTTTTT. This codes for CSTAQGVGELFF.

The chain carries TRBV14 and TRBJ2-7; a weak D match, TRBD1 (6 bases). This CDR3 is built from 13 residues. V lost 4 bases and J 5 bases, leaving 12 bases between the germline ends. Germline-derived CDR1 and CDR2 are SGHDN and FVKESK. Here the CDR3 reads CASSLTGFDEQYF. The CDR3 nucleotides are TGTGCCAGCAGCCTAACAGGGTTCGACGAGCAGTACTTC.

J is TRBJ2-3 and V is TRBV29-1; tentative D call: TRBD1 (6 bases). Per the germline V gene, CDR1 is SQVTM and CDR2 is ANQGSEA. The CDR3 loop spans 14 amino acids. Trimming stripped 4 bases from V and 6 bases from J, with 17 bases between. For the CDR3, the DNA is TGCAGCGTTGCCCGGCCAGGGGCAGGGGATACGCAGTATTTT. Its protein product is CSVARPGAGDTQYF.

The V gene is TRBV5-8, the J gene TRBJ1-3; possibly TRBD1 for D (5 bases). The CDR3 contains 15 residues. V lost 3 bases and J 1 base, leaving 11 bases between the germline ends. Germline CDR1 SGHTS, CDR2 YDEGEE. The CDR3 DNA reads as TGTGCCAGCAGCTCCTATACAGGTTCTGGAAACACCATATATTTT. Protein: CASSSYTGSGNTIYF. Complete variable domain (other parts from reference TRBV5-8 and TRBJ1-3): EAGVTQSPTHLIKTRGQQATLRCSPISGHTSVYWYQQALGLGLQFLLWYDEGEERNRGNFPPRFSGRQFPNYSSELNVNALELEDSALYLCASSSYTGSGNTIYFGEGSWLTVV.

The chain uses TRBV13 and TRBJ2-3; D call uncertain. V was shortened by 5 bases and J by 5 bases, with 11 bases between the two germline ends. CDR3 size: 13 residues. Germline loops: CDR1 PRHDT, CDR2 FYEKMQ (reference sequence). The CDR3 reads CASSQGSGDTQYF. The CDR3 DNA reads as TGTGCCAGCAGCCAAGGATCGGGAGATACGCAGTATTTT.

This chain connects TRBV11-2 to TRBJ2-1; perhaps TRBD2 as D (6 bases). Germline CDR1 reads SGHAT; CDR2 reads FQNNGV. The germline V and J ends were trimmed by 5 bases and 5 bases, with 22 bases remaining between them. The CDR3 is made up of 17 amino acids. The CDR3 region is CASSPVPTREMNNEQFF. The CDR3 bases are TGTGCCAGCAGCCCCGTACCGACGCGGGAAATGAACAATGAGCAGTTCTTC.

This chain uses TRBV7-2 with TRBJ2-4, with 9 bases identical to TRBD1. The CDR3 is made up of 16 amino acids. Germline CDR1 reads SGHTA; CDR2 reads FQGNSA. With V trimmed by 1 base and J by 8 bases, 9 bases remained unmatched. The CDR3 loop reads CASSLVPGTGTDIQYF. CDR3 nucleotides: TGTGCCAGCAGCTTAGTCCCTGGGACAGGGACGGACATTCAGTACTTC.

Comment on this clone: At one end, the junction sequence differs from germline, possibly due to a read error. The gene calls are TRBV6-4 and TRBJ2-5, with 7 nucleotides matching TRBD2. Gene TRBJ2-7 matches the end of the DNA better, so the J call may be wrong. This CDR3 has 16 amino acids. Germline V gives CDR1 MRHNA, CDR2 SNTAGT. The CDR3 DNA follows: TGTGCCGGCAGTGACCGAGGAGCTAGCGGCGGGTACGAGCAGTACTTC. Its protein is CAGSDRGASGGYEQYF.

V is TRBV5-4 and J is TRBJ2-7; tentative D call: TRBD2 (5 bases). CDR3 length: 15 amino acids. CDR1 SGHNT and CDR2 YYREEE come from the germline V gene (reference sequence). The ends were cut back, 3 bases at V and 3 bases at J, with 16 bases in the middle. CDR3 coding DNA: TGTGCCAGCAGCTCCCGAGGAGCGGAGGTCTACGAGCAGTACTTC. This sequence encodes CASSSRGAEVYEQYF.

The genes are TRBV28 and TRBJ1-5, with TRBD1 as a possible D gene (5 bases). The V gene's germline CDR1 is MDHEN and CDR2 SYDVKM. CDR3 length equals 12 residues. Trimming took off 4 bases at V and 9 bases at J, with 10 bases between the two ends. The CDR3 DNA reads as TGTGCCAGCAGTTCAGGGTGGTGGCCCCAGCATTTT. Translating gives CASSSGWWPQHF.

V and J are TRBV28 and TRBJ2-1, with 10 bases aligning to TRBD1. The CDR3 is 13 amino acids. The J segment lost 10 bases and the V segment lost 6 bases, leaving 6 bases of the junction unmatched. Germline V gene sequence: CDR1 MDHEN, CDR2 SYDVKM. Here the CDR3 DNA reads TGTGCCAGCAGACCTGGACAGGGGGGGGAGCAGTTCTTC. Amino acids: CASRPGQGGEQFF.